The subject of this entry is one TCR beta chain. The protocol was immunoSEQ multiplex PCR, while the TCRdb copy is restricted to in-frame clones and leaves out a portion. The sample carries tens of thousands of clones, nearly 95% recorded once. CDR3 size: 13 residues. After removal of 7 bases from V and 7 bases from J, the junction contained 10 bases not matched to a gene. Germline V gives CDR1 ENHRY, CDR2 SYGVKD. The data originate from a study of technical replicates of blood from several donors. Source material: PBMCs. The V call is TRBV10-3, the J call TRBJ2-7, with 7 bases fitting TRBD1. The TCR was taken from a human donor in good health. Some clones in this sample may be carry-over from other donors' samples. CDR3 loop: CAITRDSSQEQYF. The CDR3 nucleotides are TGTGCCATCACCCGGGACAGCTCCCAGGAGCAGTACTTC.